One and the same sample provided the 27 T cell receptor beta chains below, sequenced in a study of T cells in Graves' hyperthyroidism and ophthalmopathy. RNA transcripts yielded amplified TCR beta CDR3 regions. During a first-round RT-PCR of the TCR CDR3, the HTBI primer set was used. TCRdb fed the multiplex PCR reads into MiXCR, producing one record per CDR3 protein. The table lists about 420,000 distinct CDR3 sequences, about a sixth of them singletons. Sequenced sample: blood. Every receptor here comes from a woman aged 18-29 years with Graves' hyperthyroidism.

This chain joins TRBV19 and TRBJ2-6; D call uncertain. CDR1 LNHDA and CDR2 SQIVND come from the germline V gene (reference sequence). The CDR3 covers 14 residues. Trimming took 5 bases from V and 4 from J, leaving 9 bases between them. In nucleotides, the CDR3 is TGTGCCAGTAGTCCACAAATAGGGGCCAACGTCCTGACTTTC. It specifies CASSPQIGANVLTF.

This clonotype was detected many times. This chain joins TRBV13 and TRBJ1-2; D is ambiguous. V was trimmed by 8 bases and J by 3 bases, leaving 22 bases between them. The CDR3 has 16 residues. CDR1 and CDR2 (germline): PRHDT, FYEKMQ (reference sequence). The CDR3 nucleotides read TGTGCCAGCGTCGGCCGGGCAGACCCTCGGGACTATGGCTACACCTTC. It codes for CASVGRADPRDYGYTF.

There are many counts of this clonotype. This chain joins TRBV7-2 and TRBJ2-1; D may be TRBD2 (5 bases). The CDR3 spans 15 residues. The V gene's germline CDR1 is SGHTA and CDR2 FQGNSA. Trimming cost V 4 bases and J 3 bases, with 13 bases left between them. CDR3 DNA sequence: TGTGCCAGCAGCTCTAGTGGCGGGTTCTACAATGAGCAGTTCTTC. Translating it yields CASSSSGGFYNEQFF.

Many counts were recorded for this clonotype. The gene calls are TRBV10-3 and TRBJ1-6, with a weak D call TRBD1 (5 bases). The CDR3 runs 15 residues. V dropped 0 bases and J dropped 7 bases, with 10 bases sitting between them. Germline CDR1 and CDR2: ENHRY and SYGVKD. This CDR3 is CAISESRDGNSPLHF. The CDR3 region has the DNA TGTGCCATCAGTGAGTCTCGGGACGGGAATTCACCCCTCCACTTT.

This clonotype was seen at least ten times. This chain uses TRBV2 with TRBJ2-3; maybe TRBD2 (6 bases). Germline V gene data show CDR1 as SNHLY and CDR2 as FYNNEI. Trimming stripped 4 bases from V and 2 bases from J, with 19 bases between. This CDR3 contains 17 residues. The CDR3 reads CASSVPRDSGDTDTQYF. The CDR3 bases are TGTGCCAGCAGTGTCCCCCGGGACTCGGGGGACACAGATACGCAGTATTTT.

This clonotype was seen repeatedly, ten times or more. The rearrangement joins TRBV3-1 to TRBJ1-2, with D possibly matching TRBD1 (5 bases). Germline V lookup: CDR1 LGHDT, CDR2 YNNKEL (reference sequence). The CDR3 length is 12 residues. Trimming left V 0 bases short and J 7 bases short, with 6 bases between. The CDR3 DNA follows: TGTGCCAGCAGCCAAGACAGGGCTGGCTACACCTTC. This translates into CASSQDRAGYTF.

This clonotype occurred many times. In nucleotides, the CDR3 is TGTGCCAGCTCACCAGGGGAACAGGGGGAGACCCAGTACTTC. Its protein product is CASSPGEQGETQYF. This chain uses TRBV18 with TRBJ2-5, with 7 nucleotides matching TRBD1. Trimming at V came to 2 bases and at J to 5 bases, leaving 5 bases not matched to a gene. Germline loops: CDR1 KGHSH, CDR2 LQKENI. The CDR3 totals 14 residues.

The sample holds a few counts of this clonotype. The chain employs TRBV5-1 and TRBJ2-2; TRBD2 matches 12 bases. V shed 3 bases, J shed 0 bases, and the junction held 6 bases outside the gene matches. The CDR3 totals 18 residues. Germline V gives CDR1 SGHRS, CDR2 YFSETQ. CDR3: CASSSGLAGPSNTGELFF. The CDR3 DNA follows: TGCGCCAGCAGCTCTGGACTAGCGGGGCCGTCGAACACCGGGGAGCTGTTTTTT. The whole variable domain, filled in from reference TRBV5-1 and TRBJ2-2, reads KAGVTQTPRYLIKTRGQQVTLSCSPISGHRSVSWYQQTPGQGLQFLFEYFSETQRNKGNFPGRFSGRQFSNSRSEMNVSTLELGDSALYLCASSSGLAGPSNTGELFFGEGSRLTVL.

In its sample, this clonotype was seen many times. This sequence joins TRBV6-1 and TRBJ2-5; 10 bases line up with TRBD1. Germline V gene lookup returns CDR1 MNHNS and CDR2 SASEGT. V dropped 6 bases and J dropped 5; count of bases not matched to a gene: 6. The CDR3 spans 14 residues. CDR3 DNA: TGTGCCAGCAGAAAGACAGGGGGCAAGGAGACCCAGTACTTC. It translates to CASRKTGGKETQYF.

This chain connects TRBV6-2 or TRBV6-3 to TRBJ1-1; the D is unclear. The V end was cut by 2 bases, the J end by 4 bases, with 5 bases between. Looked up from germline, CDR1 is MNHEY and CDR2 is SVGEGT. The CDR3 loop spans 12 amino acids. The CDR3 coding sequence is TGTGCCAGCAGTTACGGCGTCACTGAAGCTTTCTTT. It codes for CASSYGVTEAFF.

The table lists this clonotype with many counts. The chain uses TRBV2 and TRBJ2-1, with D uncertain. V was shortened by 7 bases and J by 7 bases, with 17 bases between the two germline ends. The CDR3 covers 14 residues. CDR1 and CDR2 (germline): SNHLY, FYNNEI. The CDR3, as DNA: TGTGCCAGCAAAGGCCAAAGTGCTAGTAATGAGCAGTTCTTC. This gives the protein CASKGQSASNEQFF. The full variable domain, its missing parts supplied by reference TRBV2 and TRBJ2-1, is EPEVTQTPSHQVTQMGQEVILRCVPISNHLYFYWYRQILGQKVEFLVSFYNNEISEKSEIFDDQFSVERPDGSNFTLKIRSTKLEDSAMYFCASKGQSASNEQFFGPGTRLTVL.

This clonotype was found many times. J is TRBJ1-3 and V is TRBV20-1; 8 bases are shared with TRBD1. From germline, CDR1 is DFQATT and CDR2 SNEGSKA (reference sequence). V trimming: 1 base; J trimming: 1 base; junction bases outside the gene matches: 6. This CDR3 has 16 amino acids. DNA for the CDR3: TGCAGTGCTAGAGCGGCGTACAGGGGGTCTGGAAACACCATATATTTT. As protein: CSARAAYRGSGNTIYF.

This clonotype was seen many times. The genes are TRBV12-3 or TRBV12-4 and TRBJ1-2; tentatively, D is TRBD1 (6 bases). V was pared by 2 bases and J by 4 bases, with 26 bases between. The length of the CDR3 is 19 residues. CDR3 amino acids: CASSLRGWGLIELLYGYTF. The CDR3 nucleotides read TGTGCCAGCAGTTTAAGGGGATGGGGGCTAATAGAGCTTCTCTATGGCTACACCTTC.

This clonotype has at least ten counts. V gene TRBV5-1 combines with J gene TRBJ2-7, with 10 bases identical to TRBD1. This CDR3 is 15 amino acids long. CDR1 SGHRS and CDR2 YFSETQ come from the germline V gene. Trimming at V came to 4 bases and at J to 5 bases, leaving 9 bases not matched to a gene. CDR3 residues: CASSRPGTGAHEQYF. The CDR3 coding sequence is TGCGCCAGCAGCCGCCCCGGGACAGGGGCCCACGAGCAGTACTTC.

Many counts were recorded for this clonotype. V and J are TRBV5-1 and TRBJ1-2, with unresolved D. The CDR3 runs to 13 residues. V dropped 4 bases and J dropped 5 bases, with 12 bases sitting between them. Per germline, CDR1 SGHRS and CDR2 YFSETQ. The CDR3 reads CASSQESSYGYTF. The DNA of the CDR3 is TGCGCCAGCAGCCAAGAAAGTTCTTATGGCTACACCTTC.

In this sample, this clonotype turned up many times. The chain employs TRBV7-3 and TRBJ2-2; tentatively, D is TRBD2 (6 bases). CDR1 is SGHTA, CDR2 FQGTGA, per germline. V lost 0 bases and J 1 base, leaving 9 bases between the germline ends. There are 16 residues in the CDR3. CDR3: CASSLTGSGNTGELFF. CDR3 nucleotide sequence: TGTGCCAGCAGCTTAACTGGTAGCGGGAACACCGGGGAGCTGTTTTTT.

The table lists this clonotype with many counts. The chain uses TRBV2 and TRBJ1-4; 7 bases agree with TRBD1. The CDR3 runs to 14 residues. Trimming cost V 5 bases and J 8 bases; bases outside gene matches: 8. From germline, CDR1 is SNHLY and CDR2 FYNNEI. The CDR3 sequence is CASSWDRLREKLFF. In DNA form, the CDR3 reads TGTGCCAGCAGTTGGGACAGACTGAGAGAAAAACTGTTTTTT.

This clonotype was counted a few times. This rearrangement joins TRBV18 to TRBJ1-1; the D is unclear. Deletions cut 0 bases from V and 2 bases from J, with 13 bases between. In germline, CDR1 is KGHSH, CDR2 LQKENI. This CDR3 comprises 16 residues. The CDR3 sequence: CASSPPRRADNTEAFF. In DNA, the CDR3 is TGTGCCAGCTCACCACCCCGCCGCGCCGATAACACTGAAGCTTTCTTT.

This clonotype was counted ten times or more. The chain is built from TRBV7-2 and TRBJ2-1; D is perhaps TRBD2 (6 bases). Germline-derived CDR1 and CDR2 are SGHTA and FQGNSA. V dropped 0 bases and J dropped 9 bases, with 12 bases sitting between them. This CDR3 spans 14 amino acids. CDR3 nucleotides: TGTGCCAGCAGCTTAGCGCTCTGGGGAGGTGAGCAGTTCTTC. This translates into CASSLALWGGEQFF.

This clonotype occurred a few times. V and J are TRBV10-3 and TRBJ1-2, with 8 positions matching TRBD1. The CDR3 is 13 residues long. With 10 bases clipped from V and 7 bases from J, the junction kept 11 bases outside the gene matches. Germline CDR1 ENHRY, CDR2 SYGVKD. The CDR3 sequence is CANWETGATGYTF. The CDR3, as DNA: TGTGCCAACTGGGAGACAGGGGCTACTGGCTACACCTTC.

This clonotype showed up many times. The chain has TRBV3-1 and TRBJ2-5, with TRBD2 matching 14 bases. Germline V gene lookup returns CDR1 LGHDT and CDR2 YNNKEL (reference sequence). The CDR3 spans 16 residues. The trim removed 2 bases at V and 4 bases at J, leaving 3 bases unmatched. CDR3 amino acids: CASSQPGLAGAETQYF. The CDR3 bases are TGTGCCAGCAGCCAACCGGGACTAGCGGGGGCAGAGACCCAGTACTTC.

This clonotype was counted ten times or more. The chain has TRBV12-3 or TRBV12-4 and TRBJ2-1; D is ambiguous. Between the trimmed V and J ends, which lost 1 base and 12 bases, there was a span of 13 bases. CDR3 length equals 13 residues. The CDR3 DNA follows: TGTGCCAGCAGTTTAGACGGGCACACTTGGCAGTTCTTC. Amino acid sequence: CASSLDGHTWQFF.

A few counts support this clonotype. This chain uses TRBV7-8 with TRBJ1-4; a possible D gene is TRBD1 (6 bases). The V gene lost 1 base and the J gene lost 0 bases, with 15 bases spanning the gap. Germline assignment: CDR1 SGHVS and CDR2 FQNEAQ. The CDR3 has 18 residues. CDR3 residues: CASSLDPDSLATNEKLFF. CDR3 DNA sequence: TGTGCCAGCAGCTTAGATCCGGACAGCCTTGCAACTAATGAAAAACTGTTTTTT.

In this sample, this clonotype turned up many times. V is TRBV7-3 and J is TRBJ2-5, with D perhaps TRBD1 (6 bases). Germline V gene lookup returns CDR1 SGHTA and CDR2 FQGTGA. The CDR3 totals 15 residues. The V gene lost 5 bases and the J gene lost 5 bases, with 18 bases spanning the gap. This CDR3 is CASSPNGERGETQYF. CDR3 DNA sequence: TGTGCCAGCAGCCCGAACGGGGAGAGGGGGGAGACCCAGTACTTC.

This clonotype was recorded a few times. V and J are TRBV7-3 and TRBJ2-1; 11 nucleotides match TRBD2. The trim removed 4 bases at V and 8 bases at J, leaving 4 bases unmatched. CDR1 and CDR2 (germline): SGHTA, FQGTGA. There are 14 residues in the CDR3. The chain's CDR3 is CASSSLGLADEQFF. In nucleotides, the CDR3 is TGTGCCAGCAGCTCCCTGGGACTAGCGGATGAGCAGTTCTTC.

The sample holds many counts of this clonotype. The gene calls are TRBV13 and TRBJ1-2; a possible D gene is TRBD1 (6 bases). V lost 0 bases and J 8 bases, leaving 16 bases between the germline ends. CDR3 length: 15 residues. Germline lookup yields CDR1 PRHDT and CDR2 FYEKMQ (reference sequence). This CDR3 reads CASSLGPKTGRGYTF. The CDR3 nucleotides are TGTGCCAGCAGCTTAGGCCCTAAAACAGGGAGGGGCTACACCTTC. Full variable domain (rest looked up from reference TRBV13 and TRBJ1-2): AAGVIQSPRHLIKEKRETATLKCYPIPRHDTVYWYQQGPGQDPQFLISFYEKMQSDKGSIPDRFSAQQFSDYHSELNMSSLELGDSALYFCASSLGPKTGRGYTFGSGTRLTVV.

Ten or more counts support this clonotype. The genes are TRBV3-1 and TRBJ1-5, with a possible D match to TRBD1 (5 bases). Deletions cut 4 bases from V and 0 bases from J, with 7 bases between. Looked up from germline, CDR1 is LGHDT and CDR2 is YNNKEL (reference sequence). This CDR3 region has 14 residues. The CDR3 coding sequence is TGTGCCAGCAGCCGGGACTTTAGCAATCAGCCCCAGCATTTT. Residues: CASSRDFSNQPQHF.